This paragraph reports one T cell receptor beta chain. 13 Jbeta primers and 60 Vbeta primers were used for the PCR. The protocol was immunoSEQ multiplex PCR, while the TCRdb copy is restricted to in-frame clones and leaves out a portion. In the table there are roughly 120,000 clones, 77% of which are singletons. V was pared by 5 bases and J by 0 bases, with 15 bases between. This CDR3 has 15 amino acids. Germline CDR1 is SGHRS and CDR2 is YFSETQ. This entry is derived from a study of cytomegalovirus exposure and HLA in healthy donors. Sequencing was performed on PBMCs. The chain has TRBV5-1 and TRBJ2-7; TRBD2 is a possible D gene (5 bases). The receptor's source is a woman aged 40 to 50 in good health and CMV-seropositive. The CDR3: CASRRDPLGSYEQYF. The CDR3, as DNA: TGCGCCAGCAGGAGGGATCCCCTAGGCTCCTACGAGCAGTACTTC.